A single sample is the source of the 11 T cell receptor beta chains below, sequenced in a study of blood T cell repertoires in COVID-19 (dated by TCRdb to 2018 to 2021). Libraries were constructed by the immunoSEQ multiplex PCR assay. Drawn from immuneACCESS, this table holds only the in-frame rearrangements with V and J called that TCRdb kept. Clones are partly lost; checked studies trace under half to an unresolved V gene and leave the rest unexplained. For this sample the table gives about 230,000 clones, of which less than 90% were detected only once. Of the sample, roughly 3.3% is held by the ten largest clones. The sample comprised PBMCs or T cells enriched from blood (not recorded which). The receptors shown here come from a woman between 45 and 65 years old in a cohort exposed to, infected with or recovered from COVID-19 (not recorded which).

Comments on this clone: The junction departs from the called germline gene at one end, perhaps through a read error. Other DNA sequences of this sample code for an identical CDR3. V is TRBV4-2 and J is TRBJ1-4, with TRBD1 matching 7 bases. CDR3 length: 17 amino acids. Germline CDR1 LGHNA, CDR2 YNFKEQ. In nucleotides, the CDR3 is TGTGCCAGCAGCCAAGATCTAGGGGGCCGAATAAGTGAAAAATTGTTTTTT. Its translation: CASSQDLGGRISEKLFF.

The chain is built from TRBV3-1 (or the pseudogene TRBV3-2) and TRBJ1-6, with 8 bases fitting TRBD1. V gave up 1 base and J gave up 10 bases; unmatched junction bases: 6. Per the germline V gene, CDR1 is LGHDT and CDR2 is YNNKEL (reference sequence). The CDR3 runs to 15 residues. The CDR3 region is CASSQGTGRDSPLHF. The CDR3 DNA reads as TGTGCCAGCAGCCAAGGGACAGGGAGGGACTCACCCCTCCACTTT.

This chain links TRBV28 with TRBJ1-2, with unresolved D. Per germline, CDR1 MDHEN and CDR2 SYDVKM. This CDR3 is built from 14 residues. The V gene lost 5 bases and the J gene lost 5 bases, with 15 bases spanning the gap. In DNA, the CDR3 is TGTGCCAGCAGTGGCTTGGGTCCGGGATATGGCTACACCTTC. The encoded protein is CASSGLGPGYGYTF.

The chain links TRBV23-1 to TRBJ1-4, with 8 bases that match TRBD1. Being an ORF, TRBV23-1 has a function that is uncertain. With 6 bases clipped from V and 4 bases from J, the junction kept 25 bases outside the gene matches. The CDR3 is made up of 21 amino acids. The chain's CDR3 is CASSVQTGVRLWRGDNEKLFF. Here the CDR3 DNA reads TGCGCCAGCAGCGTACAGACAGGGGTCAGGTTATGGAGGGGTGATAATGAAAAACTGTTTTTT.

The rearrangement uses TRBV5-6 and TRBJ2-3, with TRBD1 identical over 8 bases. Germline CDR1 and CDR2: SGHDT and YYEEEE. The CDR3 runs 17 residues. After removal of 0 bases from V and 2 bases from J, the junction contained 8 bases not matched to a gene. CDR3: CASSLASGGRDTDTQYF. CDR3 nucleotides: TGTGCCAGCAGCTTGGCATCAGGGGGCCGGGACACAGATACGCAGTATTTT. Together with reference TRBV5-6 and TRBJ2-3, the CDR3 gives the full variable domain: DAGVTQSPTHLIKTRGQQVTLRCSPKSGHDTVSWYQQALGQGPQFIFQYYEEEERQRGNFPDRFSGHQFPNYSSELNVNALLLGDSALYLCASSLASGGRDTDTQYFGPGTRLTVL.

The chain has TRBV5-4 and TRBJ1-1; 9 nucleotides agree with TRBD1. From germline, CDR1 is SGHNT and CDR2 YYREEE (reference sequence). Trimming at V came to 4 bases and at J to 8 bases, leaving 6 bases not matched to a gene. The CDR3 loop spans 13 amino acids. The CDR3 DNA is TGTGCCAGCAGCAGCGGACAGGGGATCGAAGCTTTCTTT. Protein: CASSSGQGIEAFF.

The chain recombines TRBV19 with TRBJ1-6; 7 bases line up with TRBD1. V lost 4 bases to trimming and J lost 8 bases; unmatched junction nucleotides: 8. The germline CDR1 and CDR2 sequences are LNHDA and SQIVND (reference sequence). This CDR3 is built from 15 residues. CDR3 sequence reads: CASSTTTGMDSPLHF. Here the CDR3 DNA reads TGTGCCAGTAGTACAACGACAGGGATGGATTCACCCCTCCACTTT.

DNA of the CDR3: TGTGCCAGCAGCTGGATCAGGGGTCTGGATCAGCCCCAGCATTTT. Translated, it gives CASSWIRGLDQPQHF. The chain carries TRBV7-9 and TRBJ1-5; tentatively, D is TRBD1 (6 bases). V was trimmed by 4 bases and J by 5 bases, leaving 15 bases between them. The CDR3 extends over 15 amino acids. Per germline, CDR1 SEHNR and CDR2 FQNEAQ (reference sequence).

The CDR3, as DNA: TGTGCCAGCAGCGAGGGGACAGGCACAGATACGCAGTATTTT. Protein product: CASSEGTGTDTQYF. The genes are TRBV9 and TRBJ2-3; 7 positions match TRBD1. The CDR3 covers 14 residues. V dropped 3 bases and J dropped 1; count of bases not matched to a gene: 2. The V gene's germline CDR1 is SGDLS and CDR2 YYNGEE. Supplemented by reference TRBV9 and TRBJ2-3, the full variable domain reads DSGVTQTPKHLITATGQRVTLRCSPRSGDLSVYWYQQSLDQGLQFLIQYYNGEERAKGNILERFSAQQFPDLHSELNLSSLELGDSALYFCASSEGTGTDTQYFGPGTRLTVL.

The rearrangement joins TRBV9 to TRBJ2-5; 8 nucleotides line up with TRBD2. The germline gives CDR1 SGDLS, CDR2 YYNGEE. The CDR3 loop spans 16 amino acids. V shed 3 bases, J shed 5 bases, and the junction held 12 bases outside the gene matches. CDR3 sequence: CASSAHSGVVPETQYF. DNA for the CDR3: TGTGCCAGCAGCGCCCATAGCGGGGTAGTCCCCGAGACCCAGTACTTC.

The chain employs TRBV30 and TRBJ2-2; tentatively, D is TRBD1 (6 bases). There are 13 residues in the CDR3. Trimming removed 0 bases from V and 11 bases from J, with 13 bases in between. Germline lookup yields CDR1 GTSNPN and CDR2 SVGIG (reference sequence). Written as DNA, the CDR3 is TGTGCCTGGAGTGTATCTGGGGGCCAAGAGCTGTTTTTT. It is translated as CAWSVSGGQELFF. Drawing the rest from reference TRBV30 and TRBJ2-2, the complete variable domain is SQTIHQWPATLVQPVGSPLSLECTVEGTSNPNLYWYRQAAGRGLQLLFYSVGIGQISSEVPQNLSASRPQDRQFILSSKKLLLSDSGFYLCAWSVSGGQELFFGEGSRLTVL.